This T cell receptor beta chain was captured in a study of liver allograft versus peripheral blood T cells. Study-level information: Transplanted livers held T cell receptor repertoires, and these were compared with repertoires in recipients' peripheral blood.

Study results and limitations: As reported, T cell receptor repertoires inside liver allografts differed from those present in peripheral blood.

With respect to this clonotype: Its specificity is not known.

Each CDR3 protein is one row after TCRdb ran MiXCR on the reads. Of roughly 6,700 distinct CDR3 sequences listed, 15% to 20% are singletons. The receptor's source is a human patient who had a liver transplant. Some T cells may originate from the graft donor.

CDR3 DNA sequence: TGTGCCAGCAGCCCGGAGGGAGGGCCTGAAGCTTTCTTT. As protein: CASSPEGGPEAFF. The chain carries TRBV7-9 and TRBJ1-1; D remains ambiguous. The length of the CDR3 is 13 residues. Trimming pared 5 bases from V and 6 bases from J, leaving 13 bases between. The germline gives CDR1 SEHNR, CDR2 FQNEAQ (reference sequence).